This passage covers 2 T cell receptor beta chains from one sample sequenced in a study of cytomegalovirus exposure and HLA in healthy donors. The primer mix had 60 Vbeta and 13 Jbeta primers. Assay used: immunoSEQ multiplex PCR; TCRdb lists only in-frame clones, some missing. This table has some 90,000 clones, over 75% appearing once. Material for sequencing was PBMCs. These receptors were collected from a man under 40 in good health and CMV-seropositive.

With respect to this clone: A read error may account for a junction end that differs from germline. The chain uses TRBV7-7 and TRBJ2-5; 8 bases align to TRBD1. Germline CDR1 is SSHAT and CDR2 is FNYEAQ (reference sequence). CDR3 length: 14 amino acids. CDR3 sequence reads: CASSLGQGQETQYF. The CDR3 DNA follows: TGTGCTAGCAGCCTAGGACAGGGCCAAGAGACCCAGTACTTC. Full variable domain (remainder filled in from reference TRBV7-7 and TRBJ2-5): GAGVSQSPRYKVTKRGQDVTLRCDPISSHATLYWYQQALGQGPEFLTYFNYEAQPDKSGLPSDRFSAERPEGSISTLTIQRTEQRDSAMYRCASSLGQGQETQYFGPGTRLLVL.

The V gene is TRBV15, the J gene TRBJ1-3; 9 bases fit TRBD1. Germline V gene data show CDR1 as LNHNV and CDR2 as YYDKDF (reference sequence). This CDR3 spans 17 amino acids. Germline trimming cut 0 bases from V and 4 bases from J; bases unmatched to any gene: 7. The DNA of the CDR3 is TGTGCCACCAGCAGAGATACAGGGGGCTTTAAAGGAAACACCATATATTTT. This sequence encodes CATSRDTGGFKGNTIYF.